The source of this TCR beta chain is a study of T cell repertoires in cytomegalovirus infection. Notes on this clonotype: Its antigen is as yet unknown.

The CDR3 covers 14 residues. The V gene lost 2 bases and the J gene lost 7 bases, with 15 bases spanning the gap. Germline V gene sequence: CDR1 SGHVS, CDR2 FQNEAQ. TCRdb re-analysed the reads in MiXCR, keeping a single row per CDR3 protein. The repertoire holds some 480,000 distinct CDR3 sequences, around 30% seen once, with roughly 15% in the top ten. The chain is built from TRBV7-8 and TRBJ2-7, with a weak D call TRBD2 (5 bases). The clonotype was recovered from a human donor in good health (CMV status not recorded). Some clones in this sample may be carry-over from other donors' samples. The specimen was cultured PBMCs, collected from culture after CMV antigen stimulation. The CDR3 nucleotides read TGTGCCAGCAGCTTAAGGCCTGAGAGGGTTGAGCAGTACGTC. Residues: CASSLRPERVEQYV.